This T cell receptor beta chain was profiled in a study of glioma-infiltrating T cells after dendritic cell vaccination. The sample's time point: after dendritic cell vaccination, including at tumor progression/relapse. Selection required adequate fresh-frozen tumor tissue plus more than two years' survival data. Trimming shortened V by 4 bases and J by 0 bases, and 15 bases separated the two germline ends. Looked up from germline, CDR1 is SGHDN and CDR2 is FVKESK. The CDR3 is 16 residues long. This clone has just one count. TCRdb keeps only in-frame clones here, not all; method: immunoSEQ multiplex PCR. In the table there are over 65,000 clones, roughly 85% of which are singletons.

J is TRBJ2-5 and V is TRBV14, with a weak D call TRBD1 (7 bases). The source of this sequence is a human donor with glioblastoma. Sequences were derived from blood, sampled after dendritic cell vaccination. The CDR3 protein is CASSPRQGLYQETQYF. Here the CDR3 DNA reads TGTGCCAGCAGCCCCCGACAGGGACTGTACCAAGAGACCCAGTACTTC.